The rows below give T cell receptor beta chains drawn from one sample of a study of cytomegalovirus exposure and HLA in healthy donors. TCRdb's table, derived via immunoSEQ multiplex PCR, lists solely in-frame clones and lacks some. This table holds hundreds of thousands of clones, around 86% found once. The sample was PBMCs. The receptors originated from a woman aged 18-29 years in good health and CMV-seropositive. The CDR3 runs from the conserved cysteine through the conserved F or W. A D gene is named only where the DNA matches it firmly. A clone size is listed for some rows: how often the clone was seen (once, few, many), or a class if it is expanded.

>few|-|13|TRBJ1-4|TRBV6-5
CASKNRDNEKLFF
TGTGCCAGCAAGAACAGGGATAATGAAAAACTGTTTTTT
>-|TRBD1|14|TRBJ1-2|TRBV5-1
CASSLNRDREGYTF
TGCGCCAGCAGCTTGAACCGGGACAGGGAAGGCTACACCTTC
>once|-|14|TRBJ1-2|TRBV28
CASSLLGGNYGYTF
TGTGCCAGCAGTTTATTGGGGGGAAACTATGGCTACACCTTC
>once|TRBD2|14|TRBJ2-5|TRBV25-1
CASSDSGGAETQYF
TGTGCCAGCAGTGATAGCGGGGGAGCAGAGACCCAGTACTTC
>few|-|8|TRBJ1-1|TRBV18
CANGAAFF
TGTGCCAATGGAGCAGCTTTCTTT
>-|-|15|TRBJ2-1|TRBV27
CASQIRGHPNNEQFF
TGTGCCAGCCAAATACGGGGTCATCCCAACAATGAGCAGTTCTTC
>-|TRBD1|15|TRBJ1-5|TRBV28
CASSLSGQGREPQHF
TGTGCCAGCAGTTTATCAGGACAGGGAAGAGAGCCCCAGCATTTT
>-|-|14|TRBJ2-2|TRBV9
CASSVGGATGELFF
TGTGCCAGCAGCGTAGGTGGGGCCACCGGGGAGCTGTTTTTT
>few|TRBD1|15|TRBJ1-2|TRBV19
CASSLEPTGREGYTF
TGTGCCAGTAGCCTCGAACCGACAGGGAGAGAAGGCTACACCTTC
>-|-|13|TRBJ2-1|TRBV27
CASSSGLYNEQFF
TGTGCCAGCAGTTCCGGGTTGTACAATGAGCAGTTCTTC
>-|TRBD1|14|TRBJ2-7|TRBV4-1
CASSAPTGGGEQYF
TGCGCCAGCAGCGCCCCGACAGGGGGAGGTGAGCAGTACTTC
>-|-|13|TRBJ2-7|TRBV5-4
CASSLAEGLEQYF
TGTGCCAGCAGCTTGGCCGAGGGTCTCGAGCAGTACTTC
>-|TRBD2|15|TRBJ2-1|TRBV10-3
CAITRGLAGVNEQFF
TGTGCCATCACTCGGGGACTAGCGGGAGTGAATGAGCAGTTCTTC
>-|-|15|TRBJ2-3|TRBV5-4
CASSWAGRGSDTQYF
TGTGCCAGCAGCTGGGCGGGAAGAGGGTCAGATACGCAGTATTTT
>-|-|15|TRBJ2-7|TRBV15
CATSRRGGEDYEQYF
TGTGCCACCAGCAGACGAGGGGGGGAAGACTACGAGCAGTACTTC